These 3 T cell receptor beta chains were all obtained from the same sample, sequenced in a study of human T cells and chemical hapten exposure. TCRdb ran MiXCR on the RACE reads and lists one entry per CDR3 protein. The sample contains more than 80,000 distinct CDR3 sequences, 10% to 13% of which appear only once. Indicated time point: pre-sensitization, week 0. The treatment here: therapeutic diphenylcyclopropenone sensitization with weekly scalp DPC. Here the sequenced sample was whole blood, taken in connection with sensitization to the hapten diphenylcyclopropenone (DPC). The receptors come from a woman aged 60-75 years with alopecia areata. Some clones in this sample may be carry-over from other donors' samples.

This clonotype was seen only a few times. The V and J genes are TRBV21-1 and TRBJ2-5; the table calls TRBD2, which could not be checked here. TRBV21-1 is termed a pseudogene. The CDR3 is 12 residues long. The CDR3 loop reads CASLAGEETQYF. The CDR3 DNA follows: TGTGCCAGCCTAGCGGGGGAAGAGACCCAGTACTTC.

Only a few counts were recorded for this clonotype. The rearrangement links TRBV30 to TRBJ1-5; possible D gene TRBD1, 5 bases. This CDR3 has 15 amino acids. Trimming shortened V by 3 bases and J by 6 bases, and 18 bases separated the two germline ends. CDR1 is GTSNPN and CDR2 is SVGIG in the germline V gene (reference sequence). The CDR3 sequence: CAWRARGRGSQPQHF. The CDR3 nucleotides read TGTGCCTGGAGGGCGAGGGGAAGAGGAAGTCAGCCCCAGCATTTT.

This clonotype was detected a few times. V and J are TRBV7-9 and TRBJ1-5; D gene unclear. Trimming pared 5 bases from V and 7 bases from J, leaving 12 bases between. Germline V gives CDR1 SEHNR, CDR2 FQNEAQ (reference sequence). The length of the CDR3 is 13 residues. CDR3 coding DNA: TGTGCCAGCAGCCGGGCATCGGGGCAGCCCCAGCATTTT. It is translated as CASSRASGQPQHF.